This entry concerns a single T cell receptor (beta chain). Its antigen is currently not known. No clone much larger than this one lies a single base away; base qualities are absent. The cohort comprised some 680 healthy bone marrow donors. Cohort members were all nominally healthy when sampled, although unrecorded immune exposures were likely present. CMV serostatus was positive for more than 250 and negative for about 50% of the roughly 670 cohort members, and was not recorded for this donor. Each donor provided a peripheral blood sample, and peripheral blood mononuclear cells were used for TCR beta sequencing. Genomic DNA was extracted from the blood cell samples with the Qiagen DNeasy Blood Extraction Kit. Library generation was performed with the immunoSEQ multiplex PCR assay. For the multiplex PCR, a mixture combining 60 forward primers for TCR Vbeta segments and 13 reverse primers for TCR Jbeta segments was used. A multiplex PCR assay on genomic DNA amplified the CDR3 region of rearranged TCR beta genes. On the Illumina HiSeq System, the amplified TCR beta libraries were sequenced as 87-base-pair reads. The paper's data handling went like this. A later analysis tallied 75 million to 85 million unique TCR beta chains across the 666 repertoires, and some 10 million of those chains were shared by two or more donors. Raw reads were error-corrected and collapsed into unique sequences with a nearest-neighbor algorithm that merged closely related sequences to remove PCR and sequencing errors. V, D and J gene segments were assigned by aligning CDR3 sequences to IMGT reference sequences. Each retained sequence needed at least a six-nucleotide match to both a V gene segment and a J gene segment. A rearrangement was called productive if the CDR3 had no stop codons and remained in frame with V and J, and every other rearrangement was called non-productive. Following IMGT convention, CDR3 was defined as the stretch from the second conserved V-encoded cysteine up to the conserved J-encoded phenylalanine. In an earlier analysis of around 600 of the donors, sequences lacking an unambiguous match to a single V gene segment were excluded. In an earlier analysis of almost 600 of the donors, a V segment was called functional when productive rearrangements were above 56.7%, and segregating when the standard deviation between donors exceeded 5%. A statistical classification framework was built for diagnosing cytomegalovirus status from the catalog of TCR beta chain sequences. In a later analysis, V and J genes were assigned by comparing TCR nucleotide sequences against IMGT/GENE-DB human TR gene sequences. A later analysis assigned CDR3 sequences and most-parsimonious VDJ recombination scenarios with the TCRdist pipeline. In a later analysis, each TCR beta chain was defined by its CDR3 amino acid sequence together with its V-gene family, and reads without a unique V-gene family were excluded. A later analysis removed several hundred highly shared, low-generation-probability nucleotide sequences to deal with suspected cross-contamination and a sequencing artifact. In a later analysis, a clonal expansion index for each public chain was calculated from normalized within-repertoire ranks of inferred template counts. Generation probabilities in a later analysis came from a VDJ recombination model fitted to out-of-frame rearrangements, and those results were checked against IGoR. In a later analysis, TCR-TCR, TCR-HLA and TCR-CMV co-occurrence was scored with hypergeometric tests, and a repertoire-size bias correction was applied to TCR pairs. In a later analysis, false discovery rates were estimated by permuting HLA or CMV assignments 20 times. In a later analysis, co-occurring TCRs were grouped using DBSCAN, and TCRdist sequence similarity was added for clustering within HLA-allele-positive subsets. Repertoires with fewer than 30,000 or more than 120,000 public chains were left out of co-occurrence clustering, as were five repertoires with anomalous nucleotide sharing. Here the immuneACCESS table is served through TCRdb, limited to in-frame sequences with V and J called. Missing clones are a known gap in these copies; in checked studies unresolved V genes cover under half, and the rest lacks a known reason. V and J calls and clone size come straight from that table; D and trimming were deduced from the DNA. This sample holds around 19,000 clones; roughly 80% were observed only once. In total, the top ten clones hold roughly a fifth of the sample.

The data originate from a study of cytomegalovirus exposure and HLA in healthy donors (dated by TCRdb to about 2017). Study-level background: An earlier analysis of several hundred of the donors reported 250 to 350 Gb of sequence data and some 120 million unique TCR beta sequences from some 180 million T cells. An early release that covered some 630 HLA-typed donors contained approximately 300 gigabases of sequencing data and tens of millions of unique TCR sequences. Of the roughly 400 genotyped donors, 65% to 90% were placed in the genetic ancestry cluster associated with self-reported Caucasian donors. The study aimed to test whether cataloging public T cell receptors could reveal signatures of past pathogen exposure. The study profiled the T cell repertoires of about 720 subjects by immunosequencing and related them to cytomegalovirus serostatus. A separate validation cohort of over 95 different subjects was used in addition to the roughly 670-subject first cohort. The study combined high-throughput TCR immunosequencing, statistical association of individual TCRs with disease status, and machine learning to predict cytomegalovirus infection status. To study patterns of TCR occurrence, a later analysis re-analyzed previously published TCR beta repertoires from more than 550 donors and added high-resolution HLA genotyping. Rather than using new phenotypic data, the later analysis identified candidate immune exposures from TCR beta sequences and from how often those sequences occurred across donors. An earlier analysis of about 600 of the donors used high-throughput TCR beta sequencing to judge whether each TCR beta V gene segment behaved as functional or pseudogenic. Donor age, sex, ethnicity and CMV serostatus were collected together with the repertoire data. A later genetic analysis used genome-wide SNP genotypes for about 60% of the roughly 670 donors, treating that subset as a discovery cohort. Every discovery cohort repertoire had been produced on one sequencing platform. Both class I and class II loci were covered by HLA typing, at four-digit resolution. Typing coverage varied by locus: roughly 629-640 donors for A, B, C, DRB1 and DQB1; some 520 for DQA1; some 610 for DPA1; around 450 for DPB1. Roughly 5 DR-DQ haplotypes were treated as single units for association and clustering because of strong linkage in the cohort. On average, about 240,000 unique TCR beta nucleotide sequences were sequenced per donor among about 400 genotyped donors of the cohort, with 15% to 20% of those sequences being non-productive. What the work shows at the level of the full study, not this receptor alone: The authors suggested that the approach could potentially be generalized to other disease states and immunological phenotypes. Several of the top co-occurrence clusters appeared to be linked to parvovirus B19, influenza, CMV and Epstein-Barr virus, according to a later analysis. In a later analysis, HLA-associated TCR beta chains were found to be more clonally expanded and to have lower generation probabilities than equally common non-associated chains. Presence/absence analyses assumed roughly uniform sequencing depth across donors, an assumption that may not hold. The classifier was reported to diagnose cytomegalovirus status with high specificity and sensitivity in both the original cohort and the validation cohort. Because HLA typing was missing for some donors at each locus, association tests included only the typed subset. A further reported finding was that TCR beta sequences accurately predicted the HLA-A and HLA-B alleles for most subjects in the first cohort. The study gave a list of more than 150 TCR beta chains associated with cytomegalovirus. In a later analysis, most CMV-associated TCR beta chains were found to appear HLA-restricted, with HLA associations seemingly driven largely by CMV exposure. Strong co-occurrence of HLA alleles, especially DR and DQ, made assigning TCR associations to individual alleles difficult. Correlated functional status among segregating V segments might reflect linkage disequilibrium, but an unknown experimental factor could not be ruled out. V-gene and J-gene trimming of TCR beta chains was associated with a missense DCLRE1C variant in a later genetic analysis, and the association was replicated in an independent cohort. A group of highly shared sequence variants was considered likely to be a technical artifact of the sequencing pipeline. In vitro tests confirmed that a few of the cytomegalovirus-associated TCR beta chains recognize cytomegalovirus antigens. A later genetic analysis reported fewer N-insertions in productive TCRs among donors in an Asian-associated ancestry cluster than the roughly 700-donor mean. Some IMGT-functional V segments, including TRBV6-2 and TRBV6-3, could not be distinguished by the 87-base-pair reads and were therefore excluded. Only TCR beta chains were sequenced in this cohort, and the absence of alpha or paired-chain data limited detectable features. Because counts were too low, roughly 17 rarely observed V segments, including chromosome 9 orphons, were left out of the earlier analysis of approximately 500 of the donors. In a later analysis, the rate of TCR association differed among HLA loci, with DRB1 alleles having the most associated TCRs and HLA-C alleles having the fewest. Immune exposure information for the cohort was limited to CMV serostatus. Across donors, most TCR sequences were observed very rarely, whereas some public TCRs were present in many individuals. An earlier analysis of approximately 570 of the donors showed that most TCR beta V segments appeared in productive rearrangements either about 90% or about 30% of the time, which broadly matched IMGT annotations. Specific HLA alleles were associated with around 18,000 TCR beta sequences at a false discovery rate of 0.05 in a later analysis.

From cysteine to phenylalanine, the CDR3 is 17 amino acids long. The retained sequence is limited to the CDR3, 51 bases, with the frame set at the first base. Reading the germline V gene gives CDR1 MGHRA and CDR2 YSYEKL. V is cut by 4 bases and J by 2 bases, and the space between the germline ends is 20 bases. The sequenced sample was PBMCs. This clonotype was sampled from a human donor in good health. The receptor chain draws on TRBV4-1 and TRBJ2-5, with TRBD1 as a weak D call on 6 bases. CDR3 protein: CASSLYGPGQPQETQYF. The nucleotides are TGCGCCAGCAGCCTCTACGGGCCGGGACAACCTCAAGAGACCCAGTACTTC.